Each of the 28 T cell receptor beta chains below was sequenced from the same sample in a study of sequential checkpoint blockade in melanoma (dated 2019 in TCRdb). The treatment or condition label, read with the paper, signifies: randomized to nivolumab then ipilimumab (arm A) or the reverse (arm B). The library came from the immunoSEQ multiplex PCR assay. Sourced from immuneACCESS, this table was stored by TCRdb with only in-frame sequences that have V and J called. A share of the clones is absent; for the studies checked, an unresolved V gene accounts for under half, and the remainder has no known explanation. In this sample the table shows some 18,000 clones, 65% to 75% of which occur a single time. The ten largest clonotypes hold 4.8% of the sample. This specimen was tumor tissue (inferred from file names), taken from a patient given nivolumab and ipilimumab in sequence. These receptors were taken from a human donor with melanoma.

The genes are TRBV19 and TRBJ1-5; possibly TRBD1 for D (6 bases). In germline, CDR1 is LNHDA, CDR2 SQIVND (reference sequence). This CDR3 contains 19 residues. With 0 bases removed from V and 0 bases from J, the gap between germline ends came to 18 bases. This CDR3 is CASSIDLGAGTLSNQPQHF. CDR3 nucleotides: TGTGCCAGTAGTATAGATCTAGGGGCAGGGACACTTAGCAATCAGCCCCAGCATTTT.

This chain connects TRBV7-2 to TRBJ2-6, with D unclear. CDR1 SGHTA and CDR2 FQGNSA come from the germline V gene. Trimming removed 5 bases at V and 4 bases at J, with 18 bases between. This CDR3 is 17 amino acids long. CDR3 loop: CASSEVPVSRGANVLTF. The CDR3 coding sequence is TGTGCCAGCAGCGAGGTGCCCGTCTCAAGGGGGGCCAACGTCCTGACTTTC. Full variable domain (remainder filled in from reference TRBV7-2 and TRBJ2-6): GAGVSQSPSNKVTEKGKDVELRCDPISGHTALYWYRQSLGQGLEFLIYFQGNSAPDKSGLPSDRFSAERTGGSVSTLTIQRTQQEDSAVYLCASSEVPVSRGANVLTFGAGSRLTVL.

The chain links TRBV6-8 to TRBJ1-3; the D is unclear. V dropped 0 bases and J dropped 1 base, with 10 bases sitting between them. Germline-derived CDR1 and CDR2 are MNHGY and SAAAGT. The CDR3 sequence is 16 residues long. CDR3 nucleotide sequence: TGTGCCAGCAGTTACTCGCTTACTGTTTCTGGAAACACCATATATTTT. Translated: CASSYSLTVSGNTIYF.

The chain joins TRBV10-2 to TRBJ1-4, with D unresolved. The CDR3 spans 15 residues. In germline, CDR1 is WSHSY, CDR2 SAAADI. Trimming shortened V by 2 bases and J by 5 bases, and 12 bases separated the two germline ends. The CDR3 loop is CASSEDFSWNEKLFF. CDR3 bases: TGCGCCAGCAGTGAGGACTTTTCTTGGAATGAAAAACTGTTTTTT.

The rearrangement links TRBV28 to TRBJ1-1; D may be TRBD1 (5 bases). The CDR3 is 15 residues long. Germline-derived CDR1 and CDR2 are MDHEN and SYDVKM. Trimming stripped 4 bases from V and 3 bases from J, with 15 bases between. The CDR3 coding sequence is TGTGCCAGCAGTTCTTTGGGGGACGGGGACACTGAAGCTTTCTTT. Its translation: CASSSLGDGDTEAFF.

The J gene is TRBJ2-7, the V gene TRBV28, with no clear D. CDR3 size: 13 residues. Germline V gene sequence: CDR1 MDHEN, CDR2 SYDVKM. Trimming pared 5 bases from V and 2 bases from J, leaving 10 bases between. The CDR3 sequence: CASSNHRTYEQYF. Written as DNA, the CDR3 is TGTGCCAGCAGTAATCACAGAACCTACGAGCAGTACTTC.

The gene calls are TRBV6-8 and TRBJ2-2, with D unclear. The CDR3 length is 13 residues. Trimming took 4 bases from V and 5 from J, leaving 8 bases between them. Germline V lookup: CDR1 MNHGY, CDR2 SAAAGT. The CDR3 DNA is TGTGCCAGCAGTTGGACCATTACCGGGGAGCTGTTTTTT. It translates to CASSWTITGELFF.

J is TRBJ1-2 and V is TRBV6-7, with D perhaps matching TRBD1 (5 bases). TRBV6-7 is classed as an ORF, of uncertain function. The V and J ends lost 11 bases and 9 bases respectively, with 16 bases between them. The length of the CDR3 is 11 residues. The CDR3 spells CAARLQGSYTF. The CDR3 nucleotides are TGTGCCGCGAGGCTCCAGGGAAGCTACACCTTC.

The chain has TRBV6-8 and TRBJ2-7, with 7 bases lining up with TRBD2. The CDR3 length is 19 residues. V shed 0 bases, J shed 5 bases, and the junction held 19 bases outside the gene matches. From germline, CDR1 is MNHGY and CDR2 SAAAGT. The CDR3 here is CASSYSVLGRENNIHEQYF. The CDR3 DNA is TGTGCCAGCAGTTACTCGGTGTTGGGGCGGGAGAACAATATCCACGAGCAGTACTTC.

In this sample, this clone turned up a few times. The germline gene is not matched at one end of the junction; a read error may be the cause. This chain connects TRBV6-8 to TRBJ2-1, with a possible D match to TRBD2 (5 bases). The CDR3 consists of 12 residues. Germline values: CDR1 MNHGY, CDR2 SAAAGT. CDR3: CAISVSGNEQFF. The CDR3 DNA sequence: TGTGCCATCAGTGTATCGGGGAATGAGCAGTTCTTC.

This clone was observed a handful of times. The chain joins TRBV11-3 to TRBJ1-2; 12 nucleotides match TRBD1. The CDR3 is made up of 15 amino acids. The V gene end was trimmed by 5 bases and the J gene end by 8 bases; junction bases not matched to a gene: 9. Germline-derived CDR1 and CDR2 are SGHNT and YENEEA. CDR3 DNA sequence: TGTGCCAGCAGCCTGTCGGGACAGGGGGCGTGGGGCTACACCTTC. Translated, it gives CASSLSGQGAWGYTF.

The chain is built from TRBV5-1 and TRBJ2-3; D possibly matches TRBD1 or TRBD2 (5 bases each). This CDR3 region has 14 residues. V was cut by 5 bases and J by 5 bases, with 15 bases left in between. Germline loops: CDR1 SGHRS, CDR2 YFSETQ. In DNA form, the CDR3 reads TGCGCCAGCAGACGTGGGGCTGGGGGAGATACGCAGTATTTT. It yields the protein CASRRGAGGDTQYF.

The chain uses TRBV27 and TRBJ1-3; 8 nucleotides align to TRBD1. The CDR3 loop spans 15 amino acids. Trimming at V came to 0 bases and at J to 7 bases, leaving 5 bases not matched to a gene. The germline gives CDR1 MNHEY, CDR2 SMNVEV (reference sequence). Here the CDR3 DNA reads TGTGCCAGCAGTTTATCATGGGGACAGGAGAACACCATATATTTT. Protein product: CASSLSWGQENTIYF.

In its sample, this clone was seen once. The CDR3 bases are TGTGCCAGCAGCTTAGAGGGCACCCTAATAGCCACCTTC. This encodes CASSLEGTLIATF. This rearrangement joins TRBV7-8 to TRBJ1-2; no firm D call. Trimming left V 1 base short and J 13 bases short, with 16 bases between. Germline V lookup: CDR1 SGHVS, CDR2 FQNEAQ. There are 13 residues in the CDR3.

The rearrangement uses TRBV19 and TRBJ2-7; D possibly corresponds to TRBD1 (5 bases). The CDR3 sequence is 16 residues long. With 5 bases removed from V and 1 base from J, the gap between germline ends came to 18 bases. Germline CDR1 LNHDA, CDR2 SQIVND (reference sequence). CDR3 coding DNA: TGTGCCAGTAGTTCCCCCATCAGGGATGGATCCTACGAGCAGTACTTC. This translates into CASSSPIRDGSYEQYF.

CDR3 in amino acids: CASSPTTGLGYAYGYTF. In DNA, the CDR3 is TGTGCCAGCTCCCCTACCACGGGTCTAGGGTACGCCTATGGCTACACCTTC. The chain recombines TRBV18 with TRBJ1-2; D gene uncertain. This CDR3 has 17 residues. Trimming removed 6 bases from V and 4 bases from J, with 24 bases in between. Germline lookup yields CDR1 KGHSH and CDR2 LQKENI.

The gene calls are TRBV30 and TRBJ2-7; possibly TRBD1 for D (6 bases). Germline CDR1 and CDR2: GTSNPN and SVGIG (reference sequence). This CDR3 is 13 amino acids long. Trimming cost V 1 base and J 3 bases, with 10 bases left between them. The DNA of the CDR3 is TGTGCCTGGAGTGGGGGCAGGGGCTACGAGCAGTACTTC. This sequence encodes CAWSGGRGYEQYF.

The V call is TRBV12-1, the J call TRBJ1-4; TRBD1, as called in the table, went unchecked against the DNA. TRBV12-1 is listed as a pseudogene. The CDR3 has 17 residues. This CDR3 reads CASSSWGGQGPNEKLFF. CDR3 sequence (DNA): TGTGCCAGCAGCTCATGGGGGGGACAGGGACCTAATGAAAAACTGTTTTTT.

This clone was counted a single time. V and J are TRBV18 and TRBJ2-7; the D gene could be TRBD1 or TRBD2 (5 bases each). Per germline, CDR1 KGHSH and CDR2 LQKENI. The CDR3 is 15 amino acids. V was clipped by 1 base and J by 4 bases, with 14 bases between them. DNA of the CDR3: TGTGCCAGCTCACCACGTGGGGGAGAAAGGTACGAGCAGTACTTC. It is translated as CASSPRGGERYEQYF. The full variable domain, with the rest looked up from reference TRBV18 and TRBJ2-7, is NAGVMQNPRHLVRRRGQEARLRCSPMKGHSHVYWYRQLPEEGLKFMVYLQKENIIDESGMPKERFSAEFPKEGPSILRIQQVVRGDSAAYFCASSPRGGERYEQYFGPGTRLTVT.

The rearrangement joins TRBV14 to TRBJ2-3; the D is unclear. This CDR3 spans 12 amino acids. V gave up 5 bases and J gave up 5 bases, with 8 bases separating them. The germline gives CDR1 SGHDN, CDR2 FVKESK. The CDR3 DNA follows: TGTGCCAGCAGCTTAACCAGAGATACGCAGTATTTT. It is translated as CASSLTRDTQYF.

This chain uses TRBV5-1 with TRBJ2-5, with 8 bases fitting TRBD2. V was pared by 0 bases and J by 4 bases, with 2 bases of the junction left unmatched. This CDR3 region has 14 residues. Germline-derived CDR1 and CDR2 are SGHRS and YFSETQ. The CDR3 loop reads CASSLGGGTETQYF. The CDR3 DNA sequence: TGCGCCAGCAGCTTGGGCGGGGGGACAGAGACCCAGTACTTC.

The gene calls are TRBV14 and TRBJ1-2; D not resolved. V shed 0 bases and J shed 8 bases, with 10 bases lying between them. This CDR3 comprises 13 residues. Per germline, CDR1 SGHDN and CDR2 FVKESK. The CDR3 region is CASSQEYSGGYTF. For the CDR3, the DNA is TGTGCCAGCAGCCAAGAGTATAGTGGCGGCTACACCTTC.

This clone was picked up a small number of times. V is TRBV10-3 and J is TRBJ1-1; weak D call: TRBD1 (5 bases). The V gene lost 6 bases and the J gene lost 1 base, with 9 bases spanning the gap. The germline V gene has CDR1 ENHRY and CDR2 SYGVKD. The CDR3 spans 13 residues. CDR3 protein: CAIRRDGNTEAFF. CDR3 bases: TGTGCCATCAGAAGGGACGGGAACACTGAAGCTTTCTTT.

The V and J genes are TRBV9 and TRBJ1-5; perhaps TRBD1 as D (6 bases). Germline V lookup: CDR1 SGDLS, CDR2 YYNGEE. V lost 5 bases and J 1 base, leaving 10 bases between the germline ends. The length of the CDR3 is 14 residues. The CDR3 is CASSAGQSNQPQHF. The CDR3 DNA reads as TGTGCCAGCAGTGCCGGACAGAGCAATCAGCCCCAGCATTTT.

This clone has more than one count but fewer than ten. The chain joins TRBV6-8 to TRBJ1-4, with D possibly being TRBD1 (5 bases). This CDR3 is 15 amino acids long. Per the germline V gene, CDR1 is MNHGY and CDR2 is SAAAGT. Trimming took off 5 bases at V and 4 bases at J, with 14 bases between the two ends. The CDR3 nucleotides are TGTGCCAGCAGTGGAGGAACAGGCCTTAATGAAAAACTGTTTTTT. As protein: CASSGGTGLNEKLFF.

This chain connects TRBV19 to TRBJ1-4; 7 bases are shared with TRBD1. Trimming took 7 bases from V and 6 from J; bases not matched to a gene: 8. Germline V gene data show CDR1 as LNHDA and CDR2 as SQIVND (reference sequence). CDR3 length: 14 residues. CDR3 in amino acids: CASTRGQVYEKLFF. The CDR3 DNA sequence: TGTGCCAGTACACGCGGACAGGTGTATGAAAAACTGTTTTTT.

The chain has TRBV9 and TRBJ2-3; 7 bases match TRBD2. The CDR3 is 14 amino acids. V was clipped by 9 bases and J by 2 bases; unmatched bases: 9. Germline loops: CDR1 SGDLS, CDR2 YYNGEE. The CDR3 is CATQSGTLTDTQYF. CDR3 nucleotides: TGTGCCACACAAAGCGGGACCCTCACAGATACGCAGTATTTT.

The chain couples TRBV8-2 to TRBJ2-7; TRBD1 reflects the table's D call only, with no check against the DNA. TRBV8-2 is deemed a pseudogene. The CDR3 consists of 14 residues. As DNA, the CDR3 is TGTGCCAGCACCTCGGACAGGAGCTCCTACGAGCAGTACTTC. Protein: CASTSDRSSYEQYF.